The rows below give T cell receptor beta chains drawn from one sample of a study of T cell responses to AZD1222 COVID-19 vaccine. The assay was immunoSEQ multiplex PCR, and TCRdb's table has in-frame clones only and misses some. Its table lists over 140,000 clones. Source material: peripheral blood. The receptor set was obtained from an adult in good health. Both conserved end residues are part of each CDR3. The order of the fields is D gene, V gene, J gene, CDR3 protein, CDR3 DNA. The D gene is left open where the match is weak.

TRBD2	TRBV5-6	TRBJ2-5	CPPSPQLAGGGRETQYF	TGTCCCCCCAGCCCCCAACTCGCGGGGGGGGGTCGAGAGACCCAGTACTTC
-	TRBV6-2/TRBV6-3	TRBJ1-5	CASSYAQAKQPQHF	TGTGCCAGCAGTTACGCACAAGCTAAGCAGCCCCAGCATTTT
-	TRBV2	TRBJ1-2	CASSEELLYGYTF	TGTGCCAGCAGTGAAGAGCTTCTATATGGCTACACCTTC
-	TRBV5-1	TRBJ2-1	CASSLAGNEQFF	TGCGCCAGCAGCTTGGCCGGTAATGAGCAGTTCTTC
TRBD2	TRBV19	TRBJ2-1	CASNWGGSYNEQFF	TGTGCCAGCAATTGGGGGGGATCCTACAATGAGCAGTTCTTC
-	TRBV28	TRBJ1-5	CASSPHIRGGQPQHF	TGTGCCAGCAGCCCTCACATCAGGGGAGGTCAGCCCCAGCATTTT
-	TRBV2	TRBJ2-7	CASRSVGNPEQYF	TGTGCCAGCAGATCGGTCGGTAATCCCGAGCAGTACTTC
-	TRBV4-1	TRBJ1-2	CASSQGLARAGRRRGYTF	TGCGCCAGCAGCCAAGGGTTGGCGCGGGCAGGTCGTCGGAGGGGCTACACCTTC
-	TRBV28	TRBJ1-5	CASSLVRGNQPQHF	TGTGCCAGCAGTTTGGTAAGGGGAAATCAGCCCCAGCATTTT
TRBD2	TRBV7-2	TRBJ2-5	CASSFGTSGGAGETQYF	TGTGCCAGCAGCTTTGGGACTAGCGGGGGGGCAGGGGAGACCCAGTACTTC
-	TRBV19	TRBJ1-2	CASSDKQRGNYGYTF	TGTGCCAGTAGTGATAAGCAGAGGGGGAACTATGGCTACACCTTC
-	TRBV2	TRBJ1-1	CASQAGATEAFF	TGTGCCAGCCAAGCGGGAGCGACTGAAGCTTTCTTT
-	TRBV6-5	TRBJ1-1	CASREGPHTEAFF	TGTGCCAGCAGGGAGGGTCCCCACACTGAAGCTTTCTTT
-	TRBV12-2	TRBJ1-2	CASRLPPAHRVNYGYTF	TGTGCAAGTCGCTTACCCCCGGCCCACAGGGTGAACTATGGCTACACCTTC
-	TRBV11-2	TRBJ2-1	CASSLETPFSKNEQFF	TGTGCCAGCAGCTTAGAAACCCCCTTCTCCAAGAATGAGCAGTTCTTC
-	TRBV25-1	TRBJ2-6	CASSESGQFVSGANVLTF	TGTGCCAGCAGTGAATCTGGACAGTTTGTTTCTGGGGCCAACGTCCTGACTTTC
-	TRBV7-2	TRBJ1-5	CASSPSGGTQIKPQHF	TGTGCCAGCAGCCCCAGTGGGGGGACTCAAATCAAGCCCCAGCATTTT
-	TRBV3-1/TRBV3-2	TRBJ2-5	CASSLNDRRAGSRAETQYF	TGTGCCAGCAGCCTAAACGACCGCCGGGCGGGGTCAAGGGCCGAGACCCAGTACTTC
-	TRBV7-2	TRBJ2-5	CASSLAAVQETQYF	TGTGCCAGCAGCTTAGCGGCGGTCCAAGAGACCCAGTACTTC
-	TRBV11-2	TRBJ2-1	CASSPRTFEKLEQFF	TGTGCCAGCAGCCCTCGGACCTTCGAAAAGTTGGAGCAGTTCTTC
-	TRBV2	TRBJ1-2	CASVPSSGNYGYTF	TGTGCCAGCGTACCTTCTTCTGGAAACTATGGCTACACCTTC
-	TRBV19	TRBJ1-1	CASSVTVNTEAFF	TGTGCCAGTAGTGTCACAGTGAACACTGAAGCTTTCTTT
-	TRBV28	TRBJ1-2	CASSLSEVGYTF	TGTGCCAGCAGTTTGAGTGAAGTAGGCTACACCTTC
-	TRBV5-1	TRBJ1-6	CASSLGQGGSPLHF	TGCGCCAGCAGCTTGGGGCAGGGAGGGTCACCCCTCCACTTT
-	TRBV5-1	TRBJ2-7	CASSLAVAGEVGYEQYF	TGCGCCAGCAGCTTGGCGGTGGCAGGAGAAGTGGGCTACGAGCAGTACTTC
TRBD1	TRBV5-1	TRBJ1-6	CASSLEGARNSPLHF	TGCGCCAGCAGCTTGGAGGGGGCGAGGAATTCACCCCTCCACTTT
TRBD1	TRBV12-3/TRBV12-4	TRBJ1-2	CASSSFDRDGYTF	TGTGCCAGCAGTTCTTTCGACAGGGATGGCTACACCTTC
TRBD1	TRBV18	TRBJ2-7	CASSPKGQRTGEQYF	TGTGCCAGCTCACCGAAGGGACAGAGAACGGGCGAGCAGTACTTC
-	TRBV11-3	TRBJ2-2	CASSQTRGTGELFF	TGTGCCAGCAGCCAAACCCGAGGCACCGGGGAGCTGTTTTTT
-	TRBV2	TRBJ1-5	CASSPERTVNQPQHF	TGTGCCAGCAGTCCCGAAAGGACGGTAAATCAGCCCCAGCATTTT
-	TRBV6-5	TRBJ1-1	CASSYRGPNTEAFF	TGTGCCAGCAGTTACAGGGGCCCCAACACTGAAGCTTTCTTT
-	TRBV24-1	TRBJ1-1	CATSRGTEAFF	TGTGCCACCAGTAGGGGGACTGAAGCTTTCTTT
-	TRBV19	TRBJ1-1	CATRDGRETEAFF	TGTGCCACCCGAGACGGGAGGGAGACTGAAGCTTTCTTT